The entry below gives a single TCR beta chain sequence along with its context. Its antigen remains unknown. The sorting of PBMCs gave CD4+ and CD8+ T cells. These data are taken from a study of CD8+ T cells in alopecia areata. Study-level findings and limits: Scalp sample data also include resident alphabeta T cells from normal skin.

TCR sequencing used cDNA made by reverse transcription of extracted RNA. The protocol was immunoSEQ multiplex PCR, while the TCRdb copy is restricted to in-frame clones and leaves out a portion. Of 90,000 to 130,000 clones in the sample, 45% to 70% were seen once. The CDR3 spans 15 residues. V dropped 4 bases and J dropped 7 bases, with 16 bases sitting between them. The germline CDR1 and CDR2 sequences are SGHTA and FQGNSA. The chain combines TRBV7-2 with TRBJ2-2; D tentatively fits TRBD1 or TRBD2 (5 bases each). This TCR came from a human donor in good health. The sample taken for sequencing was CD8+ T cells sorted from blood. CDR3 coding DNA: TGTGCCAGCAGCTACCCCGGGACGGACGACGGGGAGCTGTTTTTT. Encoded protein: CASSYPGTDDGELFF.